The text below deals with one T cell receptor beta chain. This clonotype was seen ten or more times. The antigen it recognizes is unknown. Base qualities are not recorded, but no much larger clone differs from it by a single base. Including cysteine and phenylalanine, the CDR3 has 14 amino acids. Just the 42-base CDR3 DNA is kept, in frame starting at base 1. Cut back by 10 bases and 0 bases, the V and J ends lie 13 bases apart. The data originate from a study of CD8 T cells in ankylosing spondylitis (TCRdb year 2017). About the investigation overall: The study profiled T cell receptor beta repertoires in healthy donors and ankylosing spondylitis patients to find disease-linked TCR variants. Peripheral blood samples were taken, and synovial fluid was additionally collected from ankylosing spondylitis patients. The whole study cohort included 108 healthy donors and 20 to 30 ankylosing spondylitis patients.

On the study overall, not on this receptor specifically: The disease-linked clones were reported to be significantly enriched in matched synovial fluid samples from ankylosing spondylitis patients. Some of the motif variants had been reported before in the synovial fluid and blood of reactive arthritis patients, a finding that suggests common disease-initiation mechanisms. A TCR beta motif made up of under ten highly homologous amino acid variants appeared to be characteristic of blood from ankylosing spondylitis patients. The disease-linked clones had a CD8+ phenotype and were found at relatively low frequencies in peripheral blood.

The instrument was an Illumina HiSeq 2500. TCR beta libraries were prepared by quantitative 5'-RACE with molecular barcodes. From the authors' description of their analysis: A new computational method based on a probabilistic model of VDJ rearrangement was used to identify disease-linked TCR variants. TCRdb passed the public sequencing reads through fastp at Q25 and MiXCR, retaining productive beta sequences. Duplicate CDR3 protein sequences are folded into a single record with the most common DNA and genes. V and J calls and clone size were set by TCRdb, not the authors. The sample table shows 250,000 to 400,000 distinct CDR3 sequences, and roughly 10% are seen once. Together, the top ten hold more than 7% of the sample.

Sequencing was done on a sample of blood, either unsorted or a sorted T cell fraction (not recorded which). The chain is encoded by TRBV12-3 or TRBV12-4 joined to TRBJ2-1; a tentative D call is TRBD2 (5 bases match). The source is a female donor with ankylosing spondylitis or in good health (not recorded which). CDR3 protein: CATSSMGSYNEQFF. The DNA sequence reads TGTGCCACTAGCTCGATGGGCTCCTACAATGAGCAGTTCTTC.